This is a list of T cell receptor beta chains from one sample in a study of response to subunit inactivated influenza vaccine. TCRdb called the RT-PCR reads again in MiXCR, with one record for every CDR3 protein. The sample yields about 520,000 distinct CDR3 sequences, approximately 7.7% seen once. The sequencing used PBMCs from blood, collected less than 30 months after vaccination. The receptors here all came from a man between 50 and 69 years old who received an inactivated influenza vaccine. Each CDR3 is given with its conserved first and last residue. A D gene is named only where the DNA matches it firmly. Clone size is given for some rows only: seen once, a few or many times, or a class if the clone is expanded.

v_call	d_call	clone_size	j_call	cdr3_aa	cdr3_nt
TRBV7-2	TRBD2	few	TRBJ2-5	CASSFRTSGGAQETQYF	TGTGCCAGCAGCTTTAGGACTAGCGGGGGGGCACAAGAGACCCAGTACTTC
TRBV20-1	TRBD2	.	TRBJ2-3	CSAPGTSGIAQYF	TGCAGTGCCCCCGGGACTAGCGGGATTGCGCAGTATTTT
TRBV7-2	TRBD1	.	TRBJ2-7	CASSQLDRVNEQYF	TGTGCCAGCAGCCAACTGGACAGGGTCAACGAGCAGTACTTC
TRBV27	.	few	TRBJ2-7	CASSLLGGGDEQYF	TGTGCCAGCAGTTTATTGGGGGGGGGCGACGAGCAGTACTTC
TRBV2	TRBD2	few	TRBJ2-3	CASSPTGGRSQYF	TGTGCCAGCAGCCCGACGGGGGGGCGATCGCAGTATTTT
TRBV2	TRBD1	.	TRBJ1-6	CASRTGQGRNSPLHF	TGTGCCAGCAGGACGGGACAGGGGAGGAATTCACCCCTCCACTTT
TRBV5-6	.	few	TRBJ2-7	CASSPEWGDEQYF	TGTGCCAGCAGCCCGGAATGGGGGGATGAGCAGTACTTC
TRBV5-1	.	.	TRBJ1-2	CASKRPEDYGYTF	TGCGCCAGCAAGCGGCCAGAGGACTATGGCTACACCTTC
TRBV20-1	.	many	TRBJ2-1	CSARAGLTYNEQFF	TGCAGTGCTAGGGCAGGTTTAACCTACAATGAGCAGTTCTTC
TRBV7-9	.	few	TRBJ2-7	CASRPIPTRTAWYEQYF	TGTGCCAGCAGACCGATACCAACCCGGACAGCTTGGTACGAGCAGTACTTC
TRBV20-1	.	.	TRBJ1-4	CSARGRRLGGLFF	TGCAGTGCCAGGGGACGGCGGCTGGGGGGACTGTTTTTT
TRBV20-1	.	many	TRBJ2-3	CSAGRASTDTQYF	TGCAGTGCTGGCAGGGCCAGTACAGATACGCAGTATTTT
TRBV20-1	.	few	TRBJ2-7	CSAREWTVGEQYF	TGCAGTGCTAGAGAGTGGACGGTTGGAGAGCAGTACTTC
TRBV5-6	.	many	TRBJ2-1	CASRWEGSDEQFF	TGTGCCAGCAGGTGGGAAGGGAGCGATGAGCAGTTCTTC
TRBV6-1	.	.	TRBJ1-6	CASTIGPSLPLHF	TGTGCCAGCACCATAGGACCGTCGTTACCCCTCCACTTT
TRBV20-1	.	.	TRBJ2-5	CSARDSGPQETQYF	TGCAGTGCTAGAGATTCGGGGCCCCAAGAGACCCAGTACTTC
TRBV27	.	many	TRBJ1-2	CASGDATTYGYTF	TGTGCCAGCGGGGATGCTACTACCTATGGCTACACCTTC
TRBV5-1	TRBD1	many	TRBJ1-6	CASSPGQWDSPLHF	TGCGCCAGCAGCCCGGGACAGTGGGATTCACCCCTCCACTTT
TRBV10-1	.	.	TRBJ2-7	CASSDLGDSAEQYF	TGCGCCAGCAGTGATTTGGGGGACTCCGCCGAGCAGTACTTC
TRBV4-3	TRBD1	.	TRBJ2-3	CASRKGALTDTQYF	TGCGCCAGCAGAAAGGGGGCTCTCACAGATACGCAGTATTTT
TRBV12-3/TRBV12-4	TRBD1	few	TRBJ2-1	CASRGQGSRNEQFF	TGTGCCAGCAGGGGACAGGGGAGTAGGAATGAGCAGTTCTTC
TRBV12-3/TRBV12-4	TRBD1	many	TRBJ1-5	CASSLDRGGSQHF	TGTGCCAGCAGTTTAGACAGGGGGGGGTCCCAGCATTTT
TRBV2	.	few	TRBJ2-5	CATKNLETQYF	TGTGCCACAAAGAACTTGGAGACCCAGTACTTC
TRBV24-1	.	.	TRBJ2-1	CATSDPGRQNEQLF	TGTGCCACCAGTGATCCAGGGAGACAGAATGAGCAGCTCTTC
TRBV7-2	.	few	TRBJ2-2	CASGLNTGELFF	TGTGCCAGCGGCCTCAACACCGGGGAGCTGTTTTTT
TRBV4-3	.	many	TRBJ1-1	CASSQLNSGWTEAFF	TGCGCCAGCAGCCAGCTCAACTCCGGTTGGACTGAAGCTTTCTTT
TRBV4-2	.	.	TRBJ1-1	CASSQGASAQHSEAFF	TGTGCCAGCAGCCAAGGCGCGTCAGCACAACACTCTGAAGCTTTCTTT
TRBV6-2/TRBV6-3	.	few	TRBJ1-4	CASSSYGGREKLFF	TGTGCCAGCAGTTCTTACGGGGGCAGAGAAAAACTGTTTTTT
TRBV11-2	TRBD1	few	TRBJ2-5	CASRSATDREETQYF	TGTGCCAGCAGATCGGCAACAGACAGGGAAGAGACCCAGTACTTC
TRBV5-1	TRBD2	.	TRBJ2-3	CASTRTSGSQSDTQYF	TGCGCCAGCACGCGGACTAGCGGGAGTCAATCAGATACGCAGTATTTT
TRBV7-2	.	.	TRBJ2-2	CASSLVGPGELFF	TGTGCCAGCAGCTTAGTTGGCCCCGGGGAGCTGTTTTTT
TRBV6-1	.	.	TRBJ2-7	CASSEHGDEQYF	TGTGCCAGCAGCGAGCACGGGGACGAGCAGTACTTC
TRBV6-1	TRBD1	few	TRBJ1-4	CASSTGQGNEKLFF	TGTGCCAGCAGCACGGGACAGGGTAATGAAAAACTGTTTTTT
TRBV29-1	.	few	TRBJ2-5	CSVRDSRETQYF	TGCAGCGTGCGGGACAGCAGAGAGACCCAGTACTTC
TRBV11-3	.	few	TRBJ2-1	CASSTGVRGEQFF	TGTGCCAGCAGCACGGGGGTCAGGGGTGAGCAGTTCTTC
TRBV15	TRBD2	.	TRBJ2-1	CATSRLAGGANEQFF	TGTGCCACCAGCAGACTAGCGGGGGGAGCCAATGAGCAGTTCTTC
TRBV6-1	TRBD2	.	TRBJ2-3	CAGRPSGRAADTQYF	TGTGCCGGCCGACCCAGCGGGAGGGCCGCAGATACGCAGTATTTT
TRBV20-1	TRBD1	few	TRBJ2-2	CSAREQGARTGELFF	TGCAGTGCTAGAGAACAGGGGGCGCGCACCGGGGAGCTGTTTTTT
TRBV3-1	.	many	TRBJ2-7	CASSQDWEVPTYEQYF	TGTGCCAGCAGCCAAGATTGGGAAGTACCCACCTACGAGCAGTACTTC
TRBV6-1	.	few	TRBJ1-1	CASTSPGANTEAFF	TGTGCCAGCACCTCGCCGGGGGCAAACACTGAAGCTTTCTTT
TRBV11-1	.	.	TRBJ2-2	CASSLGLEGTGELFF	TGTGCCAGCAGCTTAGGGCTGGAGGGTACCGGGGAGCTGTTTTTT
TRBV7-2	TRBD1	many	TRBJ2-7	CASSLDRGDYEQYF	TGTGCCAGCAGCTTAGACAGGGGGGATTACGAGCAGTACTTC
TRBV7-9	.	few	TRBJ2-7	CASSAGTGALEQYF	TGTGCCAGCAGCGCCGGGACGGGGGCCTTGGAGCAGTACTTC
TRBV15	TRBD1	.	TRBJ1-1	CATSRGQGTNTEAFF	TGTGCCACCAGCAGAGGACAGGGTACGAACACTGAAGCTTTCTTT
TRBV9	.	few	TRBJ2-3	CASSVGNSAYTDTQYF	TGTGCCAGCAGCGTAGGGAATAGCGCCTACACAGATACGCAGTATTTT
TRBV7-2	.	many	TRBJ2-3	CASSLQGLETDTQYF	TGTGCCAGCAGCTTGCAGGGTTTGGAAACAGATACGCAGTATTTT